Shown below are 24 T cell receptor beta chains from a single sample sequenced in a study of memory CD4+ T cells and cytomegalovirus serostatus. The sort gate was single viable CD3+CD4+CD8-CD45RO+ cells for memory CD4+ T cells. Here immunoSEQ multiplex PCR was the method, and the copy in TCRdb shows in-frame clones only, minus some. This table holds 50,000 to 75,000 clones, around 83% found once. Sequencing was carried out using memory CD4+ T cells from blood. The receptor source for this set is an adult in good health and CMV-seronegative.

About this clone itself: One end of the junction fails to match germline, which may point to a read error. This chain uses TRBV28 with TRBJ2-7; either TRBD1 or TRBD2 may supply D (5 bases each). The CDR3 loop spans 12 amino acids. CDR1 and CDR2 from the germline V gene are MDHEN and SYDVKM. The CDR3 is CASRGTDWLYLF. CDR3 in DNA: TGTGCCAGCAGGGGGACGGACTGGCTATACCTCTTC. Full variable domain (outside the CDR3, taken from reference TRBV28 and TRBJ2-7): DVKVTQSSRYLVKRTGEKVFLECVQDMDHENMFWYRQDPGLGLRLIYFSYDVKMKEKGDIPEGYSVSREKKERFSLILESASTNQTSMYLCASRGTDWLYLFGPGTRLTVT.

The count of this clone is one. The chain links TRBV11-1 to TRBJ2-3; 12 bases match TRBD2. This CDR3 region has 16 residues. Germline V CDR1 and CDR2: SGHAT, FQDESV (reference sequence). The J segment lost 4 bases and the V segment lost 5 bases, leaving 7 bases of the junction unmatched. The CDR3 loop is CASSHGLAGNADTQYF. In nucleotides, the CDR3 is TGTGCCAGCAGCCATGGACTAGCGGGAAATGCAGATACGCAGTATTTT.

The V gene is TRBV11-2, the J gene TRBJ2-1, with a tentative D call TRBD2 (6 bases). The CDR3 is made up of 17 amino acids. Germline V gene sequence: CDR1 SGHAT, CDR2 FQNNGV. Between the trimmed V and J ends, which lost 2 bases and 3 bases, there was a span of 17 bases. CDR3 region: CASSLSQRTTLYNEQFF. The CDR3 region has the DNA TGTGCCAGCAGCTTATCTCAGAGGACTACCCTCTACAATGAGCAGTTCTTC. Using reference TRBV11-2 and TRBJ2-1 for the parts outside the CDR3, the full variable domain is EAGVAQSPRYKIIEKRQSVAFWCNPISGHATLYWYQQILGQGPKLLIQFQNNGVVDDSQLPKDRFSAERLKGVDSTLKIQPAKLEDSAVYLCASSLSQRTTLYNEQFFGPGTRLTVL.

The chain has TRBV7-2 and TRBJ2-1, with TRBD1 as a possible D gene (5 bases). Germline V gene sequence: CDR1 SGHTA, CDR2 FQGNSA. V was trimmed by 5 bases and J by 9 bases, leaving 20 bases between them. The CDR3 extends over 15 amino acids. CDR3 in DNA: TGTGCCAGCAGCCCCCGACAAAGGGGTGTAGCTGAGCAGTTCTTC. Translation: CASSPRQRGVAEQFF.

The chain couples TRBV15 to TRBJ1-2; D perhaps matches TRBD1 (6 bases). The CDR3 runs 14 residues. V lost 5 bases, J lost 0 bases, and 10 bases lay in between. Germline lookup yields CDR1 LNHNV and CDR2 YYDKDF (reference sequence). For the CDR3, the DNA is TGTGCCACCAGCCCAGGGGAGTCTAACTATGGCTACACCTTC. Protein: CATSPGESNYGYTF.

This clone was detected only a few times. The gene calls are TRBV29-1 and TRBJ2-3, with 10 bases identical to TRBD2. The CDR3 is made up of 16 amino acids. The ends lost 6 bases at V and 4 bases at J; junction bases unmatched: 13. From germline, CDR1 is SQVTM and CDR2 ANQGSEA. The CDR3 DNA is TGCAGCGTCCCAGCAGGAGCGGGAGGGCCCTCAGATACGCAGTATTTT. The encoded protein is CSVPAGAGGPSDTQYF.

DNA of the CDR3: TGTGCCACCTCAGGACTAGCGGGAGGGGGCTACAATGAGCAGTTCTTC. It encodes CATSGLAGGGYNEQFF. This chain links TRBV28 with TRBJ2-1; TRBD2 matches 15 bases. V trimming: 10 bases; J trimming: 3 bases; junction bases outside the gene matches: 7. The CDR3 runs to 16 residues. Germline V gives CDR1 MDHEN, CDR2 SYDVKM.

The chain uses TRBV2 and TRBJ2-1; the match to TRBD2 covers 8 bases. Germline CDR1 reads SNHLY; CDR2 reads FYNNEI. Trimming cost V 7 bases and J 4 bases; bases outside gene matches: 3. The CDR3 has 13 amino acids. The CDR3 here is CASTAGVYNEQFF. CDR3 coding DNA: TGTGCCAGCACAGCGGGAGTGTACAATGAGCAGTTCTTC.

The chain links TRBV11-3 to TRBJ2-5; possibly TRBD1 or TRBD2 for D (5 bases each). Germline CDR1 is SGHNT and CDR2 is YENEEA. The CDR3 length is 14 residues. Trimming removed 3 bases from V and 4 bases from J, with 12 bases in between. The CDR3 loop is CASSLGPLAETQYF. CDR3 coding DNA: TGTGCCAGCAGCTTGGGACCCCTCGCAGAGACCCAGTACTTC.

The rearrangement uses TRBV27 and TRBJ1-5, with 7 bases aligning to TRBD1. V lost 6 bases to trimming and J lost 1 base; unmatched junction nucleotides: 6. This CDR3 is built from 15 residues. Germline loops: CDR1 MNHEY, CDR2 SMNVEV (reference sequence). This CDR3 reads CASSRQGVSNQPQHF. The CDR3 DNA follows: TGTGCCAGCAGCCGACAGGGCGTAAGCAATCAGCCCCAGCATTTT.

This clone was detected a few times. The gene calls are TRBV20-1 and TRBJ2-7, with D perhaps matching TRBD2 (5 bases). Trimming removed 2 bases at V and 7 bases at J, with 6 bases between. The length of the CDR3 is 10 residues. Germline CDR1 reads DFQATT; CDR2 reads SNEGSKA (reference sequence). In DNA form, the CDR3 reads TGCAGTGCTAGATGGACTGAGCAGTACTTC. It codes for CSARWTEQYF.

The chain joins TRBV7-8 to TRBJ2-5; D tentatively fits TRBD1 or TRBD2 (6 bases each). The better agreement between TRBJ2-7 and the DNA end casts doubt on the J call. Germline values: CDR1 SGHVS, CDR2 FQNEAQ. The CDR3 covers 14 residues. CDR3 sequence (DNA): TGTGCCAGCAGTCCCAGGGGACTGTTCGCCGAGCAGTACTTC. Translation gives CASSPRGLFAEQYF.

This clone was picked up a small number of times. The rearrangement uses TRBV10-1 and TRBJ1-1, with D uncertain. Germline V CDR1 and CDR2: WNHNN, SYGVQD (reference sequence). The CDR3 runs to 13 residues. Trimming took 5 bases from V and 0 from J, leaving 7 bases between them. CDR3 coding DNA: TGCGCCAGCAGTCTCGGCGTGAACACTGAAGCTTTCTTT. It specifies CASSLGVNTEAFF.

The chain couples TRBV30 to TRBJ1-1, with TRBD1 identical over 9 bases. V dropped 0 bases and J dropped 3; count of bases not matched to a gene: 5. Per germline, CDR1 GTSNPN and CDR2 SVGIG (reference sequence). This CDR3 comprises 15 residues. The CDR3 here is CAWSVPWTGDTEAFF. Written as DNA, the CDR3 is TGTGCCTGGAGTGTCCCCTGGACAGGGGACACTGAAGCTTTCTTT.

The rearrangement joins TRBV6-5 to TRBJ1-2; D is ambiguous. V lost 6 bases, J lost 6 bases, and 17 bases lay in between. The CDR3 runs to 14 residues. Germline V CDR1 and CDR2: MNHEY, SVGAGI. This chain's CDR3 is CASSARAQWNGYTF. DNA for the CDR3: TGTGCCAGCAGCGCCCGGGCACAGTGGAATGGCTACACCTTC.

This chain uses TRBV7-3 with TRBJ2-3; a possible D gene is TRBD1 (5 bases). V was clipped by 4 bases and J by 4 bases, with 12 bases between them. The germline gives CDR1 SGHTA, CDR2 FQGTGA. The CDR3 runs 14 residues. The CDR3 region has the DNA TGTGCCAGCAGCTGGCCAGGGTTCGCAGATACGCAGTATTTT. Protein: CASSWPGFADTQYF.

In regard to this clone: Sequence at one end of the junction differs from germline and may be a read error. V usage is TRBV6-5 and J usage is TRBJ2-7, with D hard to call. This CDR3 is 9 amino acids long. The V gene's germline CDR1 is MNHEY and CDR2 SVGAGI. In nucleotides, the CDR3 is TGTGCCAGCAGTTACCGGGTGCACTTC. Translated: CASSYRVHF.

The chain carries TRBV30 and TRBJ1-2, with a weak D call TRBD1 (5 bases). Trimming shortened V by 1 base and J by 4 bases, and 7 bases separated the two germline ends. In germline, CDR1 is GTSNPN, CDR2 SVGIG (reference sequence). This CDR3 is 12 amino acids long. CDR3 region: CAWSGDSYGYTF. DNA of the CDR3: TGTGCCTGGAGTGGCGACAGCTATGGCTACACCTTC.

This clone has more than one count but fewer than ten. The chain is built from TRBV9 and TRBJ1-1, with TRBD1 as a possible D gene (5 bases). This CDR3 has 18 residues. CDR1 is SGDLS and CDR2 is YYNGEE in the germline V gene. Trimming pared 4 bases from V and 1 base from J, leaving 23 bases between. The CDR3 loop is CASSPGWGRLRQNTEAFF. CDR3 bases: TGTGCCAGCAGCCCGGGGTGGGGCCGCTTGCGCCAGAACACTGAAGCTTTCTTT.

The genes are TRBV13 and TRBJ1-3; 7 bases match TRBD1. Germline CDR1 reads PRHDT; CDR2 reads FYEKMQ (reference sequence). The trim removed 4 bases at V and 0 bases at J, leaving 6 bases unmatched. CDR3 size: 16 residues. CDR3 loop: CASSWPGQDSGNTIYF. The DNA of the CDR3 is TGTGCCAGCAGCTGGCCCGGACAGGACTCTGGAAACACCATATATTTT.

V gene TRBV7-3 combines with J gene TRBJ2-1; D might be TRBD1 (5 bases). Trimming removed 5 bases from V and 2 bases from J, with 10 bases in between. The CDR3 runs to 14 residues. CDR1 SGHTA and CDR2 FQGTGA come from the germline V gene. The CDR3 DNA follows: TGTGCCAGCAGCCCGGACAAGACCTACAATGAGCAGTTCTTC. The encoded protein is CASSPDKTYNEQFF.

V is TRBV19 and J is TRBJ1-5; 11 nucleotides align to TRBD1. CDR1 is LNHDA and CDR2 is SQIVND in the germline V gene (reference sequence). The CDR3 extends over 16 amino acids. The V gene end was trimmed by 7 bases and the J gene end by 6 bases; junction bases not matched to a gene: 11. The CDR3 sequence: CASTPKDRGRIQPQHF. The CDR3 DNA reads TGTGCCAGTACCCCGAAGGACAGGGGGCGGATTCAGCCCCAGCATTTT.

The V call is TRBV27, the J call TRBJ2-1; D ambiguous. This CDR3 contains 13 residues. Germline V lookup: CDR1 MNHEY, CDR2 SMNVEV (reference sequence). V was clipped by 2 bases and J by 7 bases, with 9 bases between them. Here the CDR3 DNA reads TGTGCCAGCAGTTTACGGATGGCAAATGAGCAGTTCTTC. This encodes CASSLRMANEQFF.

The rearrangement uses TRBV5-1 and TRBJ1-1, with 7 bases fitting TRBD1. V gave up 4 bases and J gave up 5 bases; unmatched junction bases: 8. CDR1 is SGHRS and CDR2 is YFSETQ in the germline V gene. The CDR3 runs 14 residues. This CDR3 is CASSPQGGWTEAFF. The CDR3 bases are TGCGCCAGCAGCCCCCAGGGGGGCTGGACTGAAGCTTTCTTT.